The 6 T cell receptor beta chains presented below share a single source sample, sequenced in a study of monozygotic twins with inflammatory bowel disease. TCRdb reprocessed the 5' RACE reads, keeping one entry per CDR3 protein, no DNA. The sample's table shows 200,000 to 250,000 distinct CDR3 sequences. Source material: blood. The receptors shown here come from a human donor with ulcerative colitis or Crohn's disease, or a healthy co-twin of an affected twin (not recorded which).

This chain joins TRBV11-2 and TRBJ1-6. The CDR3 sequence is 14 residues long. Per germline, CDR1 SGHAT and CDR2 FQNNGV. The CDR3 sequence: CASSLEVGESPLHF.

The chain combines TRBV7-2 with TRBJ2-2; no DNA is available, so the TRBD1 call from TCRdb remains unchecked. CDR3 length: 15 amino acids. CDR1 is SGHTA, CDR2 FQGNSA, per germline. CDR3 region: CASSIQGASTGELFF.

This rearrangement joins TRBV5-1 to TRBJ2-3; there is no DNA to check the TCRdb D call of TRBD1. CDR3 size: 13 residues. Germline V CDR1 and CDR2: SGHRS, YFSETQ. The CDR3 here is CASIGAGTDTQYF.

CDR3 protein: CASSLGGGANEQFF. The chain joins TRBV7-8 to TRBJ2-1; the D call from TCRdb, TRBD2, cannot be confirmed without DNA. Germline V gene sequence: CDR1 SGHVS, CDR2 FQNEAQ. CDR3 length: 14 residues. The full variable domain, rest sourced from reference TRBV7-8 and TRBJ2-1, is GAGVSQSPRYKVAKRGQDVALRCDPISGHVSLFWYQQALGQGPEFLTYFQNEAQLDKSGLPSDRFFAERPEGSVSTLKIQRTQQEDSAVYLCASSLGGGANEQFFGPGTRLTVL.

The CDR3 sequence: CASSTGSETQYF. The gene calls are TRBV5-1 and TRBJ2-5; TCRdb's D call of TRBD1 is untestable without DNA. This CDR3 spans 12 amino acids. Germline values: CDR1 SGHRS, CDR2 YFSETQ.

The rearrangement joins TRBV20-1 to TRBJ1-1; TCRdb calls TRBD1, which cannot be checked without DNA. Per the germline V gene, CDR1 is DFQATT and CDR2 is SNEGSKA (reference sequence). This CDR3 comprises 15 residues. CDR3 residues: CSARDLSVGRIEAFF.